Here is one T cell receptor (beta chain) with its context. What it binds is not known. The authors negatively isolated CD8+ and CD4+ T cells and FACS-enriched TEMRA cells. Reverse transcription used roughly 0.5 to 1 ug RNA and random hexamers. The TCR beta CDR3 was amplified by immunoSEQ multiplex PCR across 54 Vbeta, 13 Jbeta. TCRdb reprocessed the immunoSEQ multiplex PCR reads via MiXCR and lists one record per CDR3 protein. The data contain more than 65,000 distinct CDR3 sequences, roughly 94% of them singletons. This specimen comes from a study of CD8 T cells in Susac syndrome. In the study overall: Each patient with Susac syndrome, at the time of blood draw, was therapy-naive, on corticosteroids, or on intravenous immunoglobulin alone. Study results and limitations: In total CD8+ repertoires, about 16 Susac-specific public clones were found, and four to six in CD8+ TEMRA repertoires.

Trimming left V 4 bases short and J 8 bases short, with 12 bases between. This CDR3 comprises 13 residues. The chain is built from TRBV12-3 or TRBV12-4 and TRBJ2-1; a weak D match, TRBD2 (5 bases). This TCR derives from a human donor with Susac syndrome. Sequenced input: CD8+ T cells from PBMCs. CDR3 loop: CASSSGLFDEQFF. The DNA for the CDR3 is TGTGCCAGCAGTTCCGGACTTTTCGATGAGCAGTTCTTC.